A selection of T cell receptor beta chains follows, all from one sample in a study of cytomegalovirus exposure and HLA in healthy donors. The table came from immunoSEQ multiplex PCR; TCRdb's copy has only in-frame clones and leaves some out. The sample shows 95,000 to 110,000 clones, about four fifths of them seen only once. Sequenced material: PBMCs. Source of these receptors: a man in his thirties or forties in good health and CMV-seropositive. CDR3s include the opening cysteine and the closing phenylalanine or tryptophan. D genes are given only for firm matches. Clone size appears in some rows only: once, few, many, or a class for an expanded clone.

j_call: TRBJ2-1
v_call: TRBV19
d_call: TRBD2
clone_size: -
cdr3_aa: CASSKGLAGNEQFF
cdr3_nt: TGTGCCAGTAGTAAGGGACTAGCGGGCAATGAGCAGTTCTTC

j_call: TRBJ2-1
v_call: TRBV7-3
d_call: -
clone_size: -
cdr3_aa: CASSFRGAHEQFF
cdr3_nt: TGTGCCAGCAGCTTTCGGGGGGCCCATGAGCAGTTCTTC

j_call: TRBJ1-5
v_call: TRBV5-5
d_call: -
clone_size: few
cdr3_aa: CASTLEGVRQPQHF
cdr3_nt: TGTGCCAGCACACTTGAGGGGGTTAGGCAGCCCCAGCATTTT

j_call: TRBJ2-3
v_call: TRBV4-1
d_call: -
clone_size: -
cdr3_aa: CASSQVLGGADTDTQYF
cdr3_nt: TGCGCCAGCAGCCAAGTCCTTGGCGGGGCGGACACAGATACGCAGTATTTT

j_call: TRBJ2-3
v_call: TRBV5-1
d_call: TRBD1
clone_size: -
cdr3_aa: CATSPGQGRDTQYF
cdr3_nt: TGCGCCACCTCACCGGGACAGGGGAGGGATACGCAGTATTTT

j_call: TRBJ1-1
v_call: TRBV11-3
d_call: -
clone_size: -
cdr3_aa: CASSLDVGSLEAFF
cdr3_nt: TGTGCCAGCAGCTTAGACGTGGGCTCCCTTGAAGCTTTCTTT

j_call: TRBJ2-2
v_call: TRBV11-2
d_call: -
clone_size: -
cdr3_aa: CASSLRQRDTGELFF
cdr3_nt: TGTGCCAGCAGCCTTAGACAGCGTGACACCGGGGAGCTGTTTTTT

j_call: TRBJ1-1
v_call: TRBV5-1
d_call: -
clone_size: -
cdr3_aa: CASSLGVNTEAFF
cdr3_nt: TGCGCCAGCAGCTTGGGAGTGAACACTGAAGCTTTCTTT

j_call: TRBJ2-2
v_call: TRBV19
d_call: TRBD1
clone_size: -
cdr3_aa: CASSGQASNTGELFF
cdr3_nt: TGTGCCAGTAGCGGACAGGCTTCGAACACCGGGGAGCTGTTTTTT

j_call: TRBJ1-5
v_call: TRBV6-4
d_call: -
clone_size: -
cdr3_aa: CASAVRGNQPQHF
cdr3_nt: TGTGCCAGCGCGGTGCGGGGCAATCAGCCCCAGCATTTT

j_call: TRBJ2-7
v_call: TRBV12-1
d_call: -
clone_size: -
cdr3_aa: CASSSTSGRINEQYF
cdr3_nt: TGTGCCAGCAGCTCGACTAGCGGGAGGATCAACGAGCAGTACTTC

j_call: TRBJ1-1
v_call: TRBV5-1
d_call: -
clone_size: few
cdr3_aa: CASSLQENTEAFF
cdr3_nt: TGCGCCAGCAGCTTACAGGAGAACACTGAAGCTTTCTTT

j_call: TRBJ2-2
v_call: TRBV2
d_call: -
clone_size: -
cdr3_aa: CAGGRQGPTGELFF
cdr3_nt: TGTGCCGGAGGGCGACAGGGACCCACCGGGGAGCTGTTTTTT

j_call: TRBJ1-2
v_call: TRBV15
d_call: -
clone_size: -
cdr3_aa: CATSRDPEGVGYGYTF
cdr3_nt: TGTGCCACCAGCAGAGATCCAGAGGGCGTAGGCTATGGCTACACCTTC

j_call: TRBJ1-5
v_call: TRBV21-1
d_call: -
clone_size: -
cdr3_aa: CASSKNRTDRKNQPQHF
cdr3_nt: TGTGCCAGCAGCAAAAACCGAACCGACAGAAAGAATCAGCCCCAGCATTTT

j_call: TRBJ2-3
v_call: TRBV7-2
d_call: TRBD2
clone_size: -
cdr3_aa: CASSPIAGVTTDTQYF
cdr3_nt: TGTGCCAGCAGCCCTATAGCGGGGGTCACCACAGATACGCAGTATTTT